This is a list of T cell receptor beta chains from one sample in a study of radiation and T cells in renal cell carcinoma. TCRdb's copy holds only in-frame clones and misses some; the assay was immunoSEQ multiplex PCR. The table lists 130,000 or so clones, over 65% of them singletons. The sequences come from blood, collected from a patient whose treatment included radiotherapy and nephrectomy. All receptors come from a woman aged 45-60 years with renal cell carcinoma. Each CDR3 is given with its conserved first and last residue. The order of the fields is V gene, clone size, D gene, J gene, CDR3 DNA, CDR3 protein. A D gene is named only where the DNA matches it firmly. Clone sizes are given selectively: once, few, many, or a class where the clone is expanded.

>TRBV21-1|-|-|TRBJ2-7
TGTGCCAGCACTAACAAGCATGGGATGTCCTACGAGCAGTACTTC
CASTNKHGMSYEQYF
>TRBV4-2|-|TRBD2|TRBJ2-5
TGTGCCAGCAGCCAAGACCTGGTGGGAGGGCCCATCGAGACCCAGTACTTC
CASSQDLVGGPIETQYF
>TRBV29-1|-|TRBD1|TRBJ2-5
TGCAGCGCACTGACAGGGACGGAGACCCAGTACTTC
CSALTGTETQYF
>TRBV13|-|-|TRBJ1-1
TGTGCCAGCAGACGAACAGGAGTGAACACTGAAGCTTTCTTT
CASRRTGVNTEAFF
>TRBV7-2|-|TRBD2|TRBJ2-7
TGTGCCAGCAGCGAAAGCGTAGCGGGACGGTACGAGCAGTACTTC
CASSESVAGRYEQYF
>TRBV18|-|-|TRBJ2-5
TGTGCCAGTAAAGACCGGGGCAGGGACGGCGAGACCCAGTACTTC
CASKDRGRDGETQYF
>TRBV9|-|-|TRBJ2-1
TGTGCCAGCAGCGTAGCTGGGGTTTACAATGAGCAGTTCTTC
CASSVAGVYNEQFF
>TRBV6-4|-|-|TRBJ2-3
TGTGCCAGCAGTGACGGCCGCGGGCCCACAGATACGCAGTATTTT
CASSDGRGPTDTQYF
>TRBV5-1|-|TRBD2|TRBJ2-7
TGCGCCAGCAGCGGTGGGGGCGGGAGGGCCTACGAGCAGTACTTC
CASSGGGGRAYEQYF
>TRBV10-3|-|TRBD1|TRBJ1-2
TGTGCCATCAGTGAGCGGGGACAGCGAAGCAACTATGGCTACACCTTC
CAISERGQRSNYGYTF
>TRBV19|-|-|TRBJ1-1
TGTGCCAGTAGTATTCGGGGGGGAAACACTGAAGCTTTCTTT
CASSIRGGNTEAFF
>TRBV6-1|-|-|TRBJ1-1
TGTGCCAGCAGTGAAGGGGGTGAAGTAAAGGGAGCTTTCTTT
CASSEGGEVKGAFF
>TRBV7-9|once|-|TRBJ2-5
TGTGCCAGCAGCTTAGCGGAGTACCAAGAGACCCAGTACTTC
CASSLAEYQETQYF
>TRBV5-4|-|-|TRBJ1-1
TGTGCCAGCAGCTTGAGGGACGGACGGAACACTGAAGCTTTCTTT
CASSLRDGRNTEAFF
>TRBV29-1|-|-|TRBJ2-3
TGCAGCGTTGCCCCCTCCATGGAAGATACGCAGTATTTT
CSVAPSMEDTQYF
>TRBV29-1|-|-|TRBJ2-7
TGCAGCGTTGAAGATCTCGGGCTCTCCGAGCAGTACTTC
CSVEDLGLSEQYF
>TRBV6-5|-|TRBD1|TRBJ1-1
TGTGCCAGCACCACAGGGACAGCCACTGAAGCTTTCTTT
CASTTGTATEAFF
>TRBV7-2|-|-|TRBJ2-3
TGTGCCAGCAGCTCCCTGGGCCCAGATACGCAGTATTTT
CASSSLGPDTQYF
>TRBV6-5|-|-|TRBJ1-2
TGTGCCAGCAGTTCCGGCAGAGATCTATATGGCTACACCTTC
CASSSGRDLYGYTF
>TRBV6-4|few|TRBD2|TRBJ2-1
TGTGCCAGCAGCCCCGGGACTAGCGGGAGCAGTGAGCAGTTCTTC
CASSPGTSGSSEQFF
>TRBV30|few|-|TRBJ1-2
TGTGCCTGGAAACGACCGGGACTGGACTATGGCTACACCTTC
CAWKRPGLDYGYTF
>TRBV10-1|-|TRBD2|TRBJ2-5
TGCGCCAGCAGTGACCAGACTAGCGGACAAGAGACCCAGTACTTC
CASSDQTSGQETQYF
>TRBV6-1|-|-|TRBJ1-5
TGTGCCAGCAGTGGGACAGTTTCTGACCAGCCCCAGCATTTT
CASSGTVSDQPQHF
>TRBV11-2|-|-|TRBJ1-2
TGTGCCAGCAGCCCTTGGGTGAGCGACTATGGCTACACCTTC
CASSPWVSDYGYTF
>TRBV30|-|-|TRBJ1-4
TGTGCCTGGAGTGTTGCAACTAATGAAAAACTGTTTTTT
CAWSVATNEKLFF
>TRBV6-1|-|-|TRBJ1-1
TGTGCCAGCAATATCAGGGTGGGGGACACTGAAGCTTTCTTT
CASNIRVGDTEAFF
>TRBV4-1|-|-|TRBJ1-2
TGCGCCAGCAGCTCCCTAGCCGGGACGGGAGATGGCTACACCTTC
CASSSLAGTGDGYTF
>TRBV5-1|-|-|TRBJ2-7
TGCGCCAGCAGCTTGGGGCCAGACGGCTACGAGCAGTACTTC
CASSLGPDGYEQYF
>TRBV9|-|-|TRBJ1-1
TGTGCCAGCAGCCCACGGGCGGGCCTAGTTGACACTGAAGCTTTCTTT
CASSPRAGLVDTEAFF
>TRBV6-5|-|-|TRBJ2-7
TGTGCCAGCCTCGGAGGATACGAGCAGTACTTC
CASLGGYEQYF
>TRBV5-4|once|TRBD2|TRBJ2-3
TGTGCCAGCAGCCTGAAACTAGCGACGGGCACAGATACGCAGTATTTT
CASSLKLATGTDTQYF
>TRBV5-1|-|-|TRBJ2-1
TGCGCCAGCAGCTTGGCCGCTGTGAATGAGCAGTTCTTC
CASSLAAVNEQFF
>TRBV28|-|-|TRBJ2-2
TGTGCCAGCACCCCCCTGTGGGGGCGGGGCACCGGGGAGCTGTTTTTT
CASTPLWGRGTGELFF
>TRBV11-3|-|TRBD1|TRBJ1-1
TGTGCCAGCAGCTTCAGGGGGCAGGCTGAAGCTTTCTTT
CASSFRGQAEAFF
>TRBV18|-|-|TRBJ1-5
TGTGCCAGCTCATCCCAGGGGAATCAGCCCCAGCATTTT
CASSSQGNQPQHF
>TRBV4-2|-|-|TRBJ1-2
TGTGCCAGCAGCCAAGACCGTTCACCTACCACCTATGGCTACACCTTC
CASSQDRSPTTYGYTF
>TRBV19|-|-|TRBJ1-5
TGTGCCAGTAGTCCGGACAAGTATAGCAATCAGCCCCAGCATTTT
CASSPDKYSNQPQHF
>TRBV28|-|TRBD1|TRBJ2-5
TGTGCCAGCAGTTACGGATCCGGGACAGGGGTAGGGGAGACCCAGTACTTC
CASSYGSGTGVGETQYF
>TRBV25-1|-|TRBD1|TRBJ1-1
TGTGCCAGCAGTGAATATAGGCAGGGGGCTGAAGCTTTCTTT
CASSEYRQGAEAFF
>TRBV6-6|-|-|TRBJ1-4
TGTGCCAGCAGTCGCTCAGGCTGGTCTAATGAAAAACTGTTTTTT
CASSRSGWSNEKLFF
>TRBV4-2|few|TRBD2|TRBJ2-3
TGTGCCAGCAGCCAAGTAGCGGGAGGTCTCACAGATACGCAGTATTTT
CASSQVAGGLTDTQYF
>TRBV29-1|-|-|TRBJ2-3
TGCAGCGTTCCAACAGGGTACGATACGCAGTATTTT
CSVPTGYDTQYF
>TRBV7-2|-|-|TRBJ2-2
TGTGCCAGCAGCTTTAATGCGAACACCGGGGAGCTGTTTTTT
CASSFNANTGELFF
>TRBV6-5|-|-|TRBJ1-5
TGTGCCAGCAGTTACTCGTTTAGCAATCAGCCCCAGCATTTT
CASSYSFSNQPQHF
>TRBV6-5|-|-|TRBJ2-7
TGTGCCAGCAGGACTAGGACCCAACGCTCCTACGAGCAGTACTTC
CASRTRTQRSYEQYF